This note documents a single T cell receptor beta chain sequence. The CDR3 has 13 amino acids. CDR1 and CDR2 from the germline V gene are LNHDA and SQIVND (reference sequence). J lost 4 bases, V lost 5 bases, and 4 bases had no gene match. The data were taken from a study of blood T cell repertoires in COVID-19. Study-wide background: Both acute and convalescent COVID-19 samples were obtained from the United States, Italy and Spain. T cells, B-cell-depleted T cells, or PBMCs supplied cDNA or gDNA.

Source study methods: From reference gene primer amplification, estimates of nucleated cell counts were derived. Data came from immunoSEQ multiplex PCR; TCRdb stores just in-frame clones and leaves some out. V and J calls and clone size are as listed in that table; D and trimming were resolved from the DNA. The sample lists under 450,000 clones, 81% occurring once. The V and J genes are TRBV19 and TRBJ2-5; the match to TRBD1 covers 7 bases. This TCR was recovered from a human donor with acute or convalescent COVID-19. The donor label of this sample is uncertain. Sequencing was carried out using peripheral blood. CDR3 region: CASSSSGGETQYF. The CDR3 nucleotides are TGTGCCAGTAGTTCCTCAGGGGGAGAGACCCAGTACTTC.